Below are 5 T cell receptor beta chains sequenced from a single sample in a study of regulatory T cells in long-lasting Graves disease. Time point noted: persistent/refractory GD, antithyroid drugs over 5 years with positive TRAb. PBMCs were the source of the RNA used for TCR sequencing. Building the TCR beta libraries relied on iRepertoire HTBI primers, and CDR3 regions underwent Arm-PCR. TCRdb itself ran the multiplex PCR reads through MiXCR, one entry per CDR3 protein. Of approximately 400,000 distinct CDR3 sequences listed, around 20% are singletons. Here the sequenced sample was peripheral blood mononuclear cells (PBMCs), taken when the disease was refractory, from a patient treated with antithyroid drugs. Receptors originate from a female donor with Graves disease.

The V and J genes are TRBV7-2 and TRBJ1-5; TRBD1 might be the D (5 bases). This CDR3 has 13 amino acids. Germline loops: CDR1 SGHTA, CDR2 FQGNSA. V lost 0 bases and J lost 5, with 5 bases in between. CDR3 sequence reads: CASSLARDQPQHF. The CDR3 coding sequence is TGTGCCAGCAGCTTAGCCAGGGATCAGCCCCAGCATTTT.

Ten or more counts support this clonotype. The chain recombines TRBV7-2 with TRBJ1-2; 8 bases match TRBD1. The CDR3 runs 15 residues. Germline V gene data show CDR1 as SGHTA and CDR2 as FQGNSA. Unmatched junction bases numbered 7, after V lost 1 base and J lost 6 bases. The CDR3 reads CASSLVGQGADGYTF. The CDR3 DNA reads as TGTGCCAGCAGCTTAGTGGGGCAGGGGGCGGATGGCTACACCTTC. Full variable domain (missing parts from reference TRBV7-2 and TRBJ1-2): GAGVSQSPSNKVTEKGKDVELRCDPISGHTALYWYRQSLGQGLEFLIYFQGNSAPDKSGLPSDRFSAERTGGSVSTLTIQRTQQEDSAVYLCASSLVGQGADGYTFGSGTRLTVV.

The chain uses TRBV18 and TRBJ1-1, with D hard to call. The CDR3 sequence is 12 residues long. Germline assignment: CDR1 KGHSH and CDR2 LQKENI. V shed 3 bases and J shed 8 bases, with 10 bases lying between them. The CDR3 loop is CASSPRREEAFF. Here the CDR3 DNA reads TGTGCCAGCTCACCCCGACGGGAGGAAGCTTTCTTT.

About this clonotype itself: Since a much larger clone is just one base distant, this may be a read error. The CDR3 region is CASGTHTGELFF. The DNA of the CDR3 is TGTGCCAGCGGGACCCACACCGGGGAGCTGTTTTTT. V and J are TRBV7-2 and TRBJ2-2; D is possibly TRBD1 or TRBD2 (5 bases each). Germline V lookup: CDR1 SGHTA, CDR2 FQGNSA. V was shortened by 8 bases and J by 3 bases, with 7 bases between the two germline ends. The CDR3 is made up of 12 amino acids.

The rearrangement joins TRBV7-2 to TRBJ2-7; weak D call: TRBD2 (5 bases). Germline lookup yields CDR1 SGHTA and CDR2 FQGNSA. CDR3 length: 13 residues. V was cut by 3 bases and J by 2 bases, with 8 bases left in between. The CDR3 DNA reads as TGTGCCAGCAGCTTGTTAGCGACCTACGAGCAGTACTTC. Translated: CASSLLATYEQYF.